The rows below give T cell receptor beta chains drawn from one sample of a study of shared clonotypes between healthy human individuals. Profiling relied on immunoSEQ multiplex PCR, and the TCRdb table lists in-frame clones only, not all of them. The sample gives about 2.1 million clones, just over 90% of which show up once; approximately 1.6% is in the top ten. The specimen sequenced was naive CD8+ T cells from PBMCs. These receptors all come from a man between 18 and 35 years old in good health. Some clones in this sample may be carry-over from other donors' samples. Both conserved end residues are trimmed from each CDR3. Not all rows give a size; the values are once, few, many and, for expanded clones, a class.

v_gene,abundance,j_gene,CDR3aa
TRBV28,-,TRBJ2-7,ASSLDQGALYEQY
TRBV29-1,-,TRBJ2-2,SVPMGGGNTNTGELF
TRBV2,once,TRBJ2-1,ASSIESSYNEQF
TRBV5-4,once,TRBJ2-2,ASTPLAGGTGELF
TRBV5-1,-,TRBJ2-2,ASSSGLAGGVYTGELF
TRBV6-6,-,TRBJ2-1,ASSLSAAYNEQF
TRBV28,-,TRBJ1-5,AGRQTSNQPQH
TRBV9,-,TRBJ2-3,ASSVGSYSTDTQY
TRBV4-1,-,TRBJ2-1,ASSQSRTTRAINEQF
TRBV20-1,-,TRBJ1-1,SAPQETEAF
TRBV19,-,TRBJ1-2,ASSPKDRDYGYT
TRBV7-9,-,TRBJ2-3,ASSLGADTQY
TRBV7-8,-,TRBJ2-1,ASYEGNYNEQF
TRBV5-6,-,TRBJ1-1,ASSRPQGEAF
TRBV4-2,-,TRBJ2-3,ASSPAGRTDTQY
TRBV29-1,-,TRBJ1-1,SAPLRGPEAF
TRBV5-1,-,TRBJ1-2,ASSWGYGYT
TRBV6-5,-,TRBJ1-1,ASVAGRHTEAF
TRBV7-9,-,TRBJ1-2,ASSLDTSGYT
TRBV9,once,TRBJ2-5,ASSVNDGRPETQY
TRBV4-3,-,TRBJ2-1,ASSQDNHDEQF
TRBV7-9,-,TRBJ1-5,ASSLVTDNQPQH